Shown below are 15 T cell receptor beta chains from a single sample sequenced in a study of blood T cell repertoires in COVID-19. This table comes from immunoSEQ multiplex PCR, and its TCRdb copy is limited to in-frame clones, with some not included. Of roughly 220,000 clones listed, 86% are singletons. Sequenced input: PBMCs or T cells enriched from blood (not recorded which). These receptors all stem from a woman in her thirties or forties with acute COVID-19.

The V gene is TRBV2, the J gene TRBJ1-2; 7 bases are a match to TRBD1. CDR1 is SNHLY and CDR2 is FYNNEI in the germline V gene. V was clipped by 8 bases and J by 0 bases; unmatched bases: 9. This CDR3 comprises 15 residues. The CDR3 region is CASRDRGAANYGYTF. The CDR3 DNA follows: TGTGCCAGCCGGGACAGAGGTGCCGCTAACTATGGCTACACCTTC.

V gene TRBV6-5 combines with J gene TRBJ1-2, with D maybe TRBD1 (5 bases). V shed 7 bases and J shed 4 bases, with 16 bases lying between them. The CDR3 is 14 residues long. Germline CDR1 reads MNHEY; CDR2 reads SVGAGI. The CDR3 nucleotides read TGTGCCAGCATTTGGGGGGGTAGCGGCTATGGCTACACCTTC. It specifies CASIWGGSGYGYTF.

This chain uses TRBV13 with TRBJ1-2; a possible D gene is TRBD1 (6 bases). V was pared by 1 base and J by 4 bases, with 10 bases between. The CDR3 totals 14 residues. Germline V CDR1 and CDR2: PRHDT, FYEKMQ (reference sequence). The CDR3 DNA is TGTGCCAGCAGCTTAGTAGCAGGGGTCTATGGCTACACCTTC. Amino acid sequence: CASSLVAGVYGYTF.

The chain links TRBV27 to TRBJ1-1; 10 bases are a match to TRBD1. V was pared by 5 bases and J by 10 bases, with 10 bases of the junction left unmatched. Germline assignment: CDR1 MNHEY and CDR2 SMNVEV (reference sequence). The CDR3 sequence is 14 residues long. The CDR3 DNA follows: TGTGCCAGCAGTCCCTGGACAGGGGGTATTGTAGCTTTCTTT. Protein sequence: CASSPWTGGIVAFF.

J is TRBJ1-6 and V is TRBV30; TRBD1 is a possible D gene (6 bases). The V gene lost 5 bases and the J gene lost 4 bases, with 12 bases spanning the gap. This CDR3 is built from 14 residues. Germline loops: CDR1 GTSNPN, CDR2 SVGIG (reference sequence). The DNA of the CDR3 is TGTGCCTGGGATACAGGGACGTATAATTCACCCCTCCACTTT. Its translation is CAWDTGTYNSPLHF.

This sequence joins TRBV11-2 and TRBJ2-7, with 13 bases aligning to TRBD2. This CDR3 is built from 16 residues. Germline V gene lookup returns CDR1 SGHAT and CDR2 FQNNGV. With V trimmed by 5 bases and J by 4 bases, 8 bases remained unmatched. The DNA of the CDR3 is TGTGCCAGCAGCCACAGTAGGACTAGCGGGAGTTACGAGCAGTACTTC. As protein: CASSHSRTSGSYEQYF. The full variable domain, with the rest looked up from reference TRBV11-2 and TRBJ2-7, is EAGVAQSPRYKIIEKRQSVAFWCNPISGHATLYWYQQILGQGPKLLIQFQNNGVVDDSQLPKDRFSAERLKGVDSTLKIQPAKLEDSAVYLCASSHSRTSGSYEQYFGPGTRLTVT.

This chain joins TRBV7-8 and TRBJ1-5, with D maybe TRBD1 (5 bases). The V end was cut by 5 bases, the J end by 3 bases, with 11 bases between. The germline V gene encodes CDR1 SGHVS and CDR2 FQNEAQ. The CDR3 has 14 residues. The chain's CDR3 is CASSPRQLNQPQHF. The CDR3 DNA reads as TGTGCCAGCAGCCCCCGACAGCTCAATCAGCCCCAGCATTTT.

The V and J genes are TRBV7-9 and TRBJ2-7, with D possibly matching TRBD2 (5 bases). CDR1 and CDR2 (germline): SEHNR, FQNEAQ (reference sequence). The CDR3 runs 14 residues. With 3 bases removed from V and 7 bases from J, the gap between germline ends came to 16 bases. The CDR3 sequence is CASSLTVDSGEQYF. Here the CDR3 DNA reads TGTGCCAGCAGCTTGACGGTTGATTCGGGGGAGCAGTACTTC.

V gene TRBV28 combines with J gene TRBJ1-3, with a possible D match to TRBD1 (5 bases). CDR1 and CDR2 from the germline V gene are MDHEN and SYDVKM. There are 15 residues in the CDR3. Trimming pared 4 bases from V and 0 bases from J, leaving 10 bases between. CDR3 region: CASSSAGGSGNTIYF. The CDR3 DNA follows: TGTGCCAGCAGTTCGGCGGGGGGCTCTGGAAACACCATATATTTT.

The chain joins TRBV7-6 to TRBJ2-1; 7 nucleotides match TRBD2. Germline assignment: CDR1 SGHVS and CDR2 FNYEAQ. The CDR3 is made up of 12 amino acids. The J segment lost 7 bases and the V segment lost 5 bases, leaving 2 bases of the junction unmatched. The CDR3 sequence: CASSPGGNEQFF. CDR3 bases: TGTGCCAGCAGCCCGGGGGGAAATGAGCAGTTCTTC. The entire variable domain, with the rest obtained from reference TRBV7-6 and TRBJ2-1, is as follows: GAGVSQSPRYKVTKRGQDVALRCDPISGHVSLYWYRQALGQGPEFLTYFNYEAQQDKSGLPNDRFSAERPEGSISTLTIQRTEQRDSAMYRCASSPGGNEQFFGPGTRLTVL.

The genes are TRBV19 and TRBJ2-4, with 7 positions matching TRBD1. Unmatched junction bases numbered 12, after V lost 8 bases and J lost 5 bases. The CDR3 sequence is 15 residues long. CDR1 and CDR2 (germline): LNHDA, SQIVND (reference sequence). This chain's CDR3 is CASAIRDSPQNIQYF. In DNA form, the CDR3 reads TGTGCCAGTGCTATCCGGGACAGTCCGCAAAACATTCAGTACTTC.

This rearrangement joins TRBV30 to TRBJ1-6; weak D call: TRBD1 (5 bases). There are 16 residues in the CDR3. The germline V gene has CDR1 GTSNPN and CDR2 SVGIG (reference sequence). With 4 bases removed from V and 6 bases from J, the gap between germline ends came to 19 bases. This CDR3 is CAWKYPDTGINSPLHF. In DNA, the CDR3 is TGTGCCTGGAAATACCCGGACACCGGAATTAATTCACCCCTCCACTTT.

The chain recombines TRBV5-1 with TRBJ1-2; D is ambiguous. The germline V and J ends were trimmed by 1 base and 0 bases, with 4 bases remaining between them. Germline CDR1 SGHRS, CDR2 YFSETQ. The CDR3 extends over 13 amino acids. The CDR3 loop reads CASSLTTNYGYTF. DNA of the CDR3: TGCGCCAGCAGCTTGACAACTAACTATGGCTACACCTTC.

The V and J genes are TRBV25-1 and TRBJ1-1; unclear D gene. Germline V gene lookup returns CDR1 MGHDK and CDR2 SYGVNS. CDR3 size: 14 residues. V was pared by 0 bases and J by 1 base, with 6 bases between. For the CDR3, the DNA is TGTGCCAGCAGTGAATACGGGAGGAACACTGAAGCTTTCTTT. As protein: CASSEYGRNTEAFF.

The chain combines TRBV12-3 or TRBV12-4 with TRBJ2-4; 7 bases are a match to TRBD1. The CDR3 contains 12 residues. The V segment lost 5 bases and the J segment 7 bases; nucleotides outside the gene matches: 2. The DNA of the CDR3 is TGTGCCAGCAGTCTGACAGGGAACATTCAGTACTTC. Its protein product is CASSLTGNIQYF.